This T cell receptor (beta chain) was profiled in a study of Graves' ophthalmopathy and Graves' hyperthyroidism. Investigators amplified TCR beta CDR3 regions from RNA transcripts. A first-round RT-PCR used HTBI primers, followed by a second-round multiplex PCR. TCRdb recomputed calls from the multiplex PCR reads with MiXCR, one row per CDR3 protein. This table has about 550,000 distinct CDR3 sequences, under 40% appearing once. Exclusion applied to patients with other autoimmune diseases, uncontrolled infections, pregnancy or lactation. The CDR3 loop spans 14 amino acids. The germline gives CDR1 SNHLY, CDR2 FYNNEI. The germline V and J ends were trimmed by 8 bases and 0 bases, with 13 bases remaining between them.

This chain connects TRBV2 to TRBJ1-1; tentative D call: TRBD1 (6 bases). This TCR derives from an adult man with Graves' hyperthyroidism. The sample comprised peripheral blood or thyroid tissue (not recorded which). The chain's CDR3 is CASVKGVLNTEAFF. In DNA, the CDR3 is TGTGCCAGCGTTAAGGGGGTCCTGAACACTGAAGCTTTCTTT.